This T cell receptor beta chain stems from a study of monozygotic twins with inflammatory bowel disease. Study outcomes and limitations: Immunosuppressive treatment differences may have increased patient repertoire variability. Data gave no support to a single strong signal or clonotype associated with IBD. Possibly because of limited power, concordant and discordant twins showed no difference in repertoire similarity.

Regarding this clonotype: Antigen: not known.

TCRalpha along with TCRbeta cDNA was subjected to two nested PCRs lasting around 15 and 10 cycles. TCRdb reprocessed the 5' RACE reads and reports one entry per CDR3 protein, with no DNA. The sample features more than 300,000 distinct CDR3 sequences, with approximately 2.8% in its top ten. CDR1 and CDR2 from the germline V gene are MNHEY and SVGEGT. The CDR3 loop spans 14 amino acids. Input material: blood. The TCR was taken from a human donor with ulcerative colitis or Crohn's disease, or a healthy co-twin of an affected twin (not recorded which). The rearrangement links TRBV6-2 or TRBV6-3 to TRBJ2-7; TCRdb gives TRBD1 as the D gene, but with no DNA this cannot be confirmed. The CDR3 reads CASSSSAGGHEQYF.